One TCR beta chain is described in this entry. Its antigen specificity is not known. No quality values exist for individual bases; no much larger clone is one base distant. Collaborating institutions collected whole blood in K2EDTA tubes following their own protocols. Collaborator samples were shipped for TCRbeta analysis as frozen whole blood, isolated PBMCs, or DNA extracted from either sample type. This sample stems from a study of blood T cell repertoires in COVID-19 (dated by TCRdb to the early 2020s). About the full investigation: Samples covering the acute and convalescent phases of COVID-19 were provided by collaborators in the United States, Italy and Spain. A de-identified subject ID, COVID-19 status, age in years and sex were almost always included in the sample metadata. The samples were drawn from the first 160 participants of the ongoing ImmuneRACE study and from roughly 1,300 subjects provided by 6 global collaborators. A freely available public database, intended as a resource for researchers studying the immune response to SARS-CoV-2, is where the repertoires were released. The material from the prospective study consisted of cDNA or gDNA derived from T cells, B-cell-depleted T cells, or PBMCs. Subjects who had been exposed to COVID-19, were actively infected with it, or had recovered from it provided the deeply sampled blood TCRbeta repertoires that made up the dataset. HLA class I and class II types, where available, came from metadata supplied by the sample provider rather than from assay-based typing.

Looking up the germline V gene (reference sequence) yields CDR1 LNHDA and CDR2 SQIVND. The CDR3 goes from the cysteine to the phenylalanine over 13 residues. The only DNA kept is the CDR3, 39 bases in frame from the first base. V is trimmed back by 1 base and J by 7 bases, and the junction contains 3 bases that no gene match accounts for. Broader findings and caveats from the paper: The amount of clinical and demographic metadata varied by source and participant and was provided uncurated.

The immunoSEQ Assay, a bias-controlled multiplex PCR, was used to amplify TCRbeta CDR3 regions from genomic DNA. In the source study's methods: Nucleated cell counts per sample were estimated from amplification of reference gene primers within the assay. To quantify the absolute abundance of each unique TCRbeta CDR3 rearrangement, sequence reads were collapsed and filtered. Productive Simpson clonality was computed per sample as the square root of Simpson's diversity index over productive rearrangements. This immuneACCESS table, as held by TCRdb, lists in-frame sequences with V and J called but not all clones. Of the missing ones, under half trace to an unresolved V gene in checked studies; the others have no known cause. V and J calls and clone size are copied from that table; D and trimming were computed from the DNA. The sample records roughly 100,000 clones, about nine tenths of which are singletons. The ten largest make up just under 4% of the sample.

The clonotype was recovered from a woman aged 45-65 years in a cohort sampled during active COVID-19. The sequence is built from TRBV19 and TRBJ1-2; 7 central nucleotides agree with TRBD1. Specimen: peripheral blood. The DNA is as follows: TGTGCCAGTAGTATAGGCGACAGGGTTGGCTACACCTTC. Its translation reads: CASSIGDRVGYTF.